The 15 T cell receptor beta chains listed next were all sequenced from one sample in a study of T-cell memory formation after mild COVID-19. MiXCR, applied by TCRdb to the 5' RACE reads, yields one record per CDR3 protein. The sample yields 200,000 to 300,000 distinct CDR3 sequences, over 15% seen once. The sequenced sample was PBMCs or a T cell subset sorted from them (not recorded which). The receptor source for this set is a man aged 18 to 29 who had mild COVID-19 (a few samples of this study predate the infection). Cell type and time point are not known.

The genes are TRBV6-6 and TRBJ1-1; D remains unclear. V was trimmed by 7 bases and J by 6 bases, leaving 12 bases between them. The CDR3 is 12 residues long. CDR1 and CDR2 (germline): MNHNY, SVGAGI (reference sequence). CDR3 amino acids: CASKREISEAFF. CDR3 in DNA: TGTGCCAGCAAGAGGGAAATCTCTGAAGCTTTCTTT.

CDR3 bases: TGTGCCACCAGTGATCCCCCGTCGGAAGGGTCGGGGGAGCAGTTCTTC. Protein sequence: CATSDPPSEGSGEQFF. This chain joins TRBV24-1 and TRBJ2-1; TRBD2 is a possible D gene (5 bases). V dropped 3 bases and J dropped 10 bases, with 21 bases sitting between them. Germline CDR1 KGHDR, CDR2 SFDVKD. The CDR3 totals 16 residues.

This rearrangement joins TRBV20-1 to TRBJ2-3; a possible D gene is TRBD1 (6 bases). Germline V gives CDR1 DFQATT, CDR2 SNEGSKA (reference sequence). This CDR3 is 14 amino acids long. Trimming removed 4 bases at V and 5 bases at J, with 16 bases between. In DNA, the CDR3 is TGCAGTGCTAACCCTCTGGGGGCCGGAGATACGCAGTATTTT. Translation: CSANPLGAGDTQYF.

The CDR3 sequence: CASSGRGGALTDTQYF. DNA of the CDR3: TGTGCCAGCAGCGGGCGCGGGGGGGCCTTGACAGATACGCAGTATTTT. V gene TRBV7-9 combines with J gene TRBJ2-3, with 9 bases identical to TRBD2. V lost 5 bases and J lost 3; bases outside the gene matches: 9. From germline, CDR1 is SEHNR and CDR2 FQNEAQ (reference sequence). The length of the CDR3 is 16 residues.

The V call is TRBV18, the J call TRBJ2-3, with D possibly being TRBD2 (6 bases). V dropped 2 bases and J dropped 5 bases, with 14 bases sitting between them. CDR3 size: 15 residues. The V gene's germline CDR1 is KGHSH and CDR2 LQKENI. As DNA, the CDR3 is TGTGCCAGCTCACCAGGGCAGCGGGCGGGAGATACGCAGTATTTT. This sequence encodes CASSPGQRAGDTQYF.

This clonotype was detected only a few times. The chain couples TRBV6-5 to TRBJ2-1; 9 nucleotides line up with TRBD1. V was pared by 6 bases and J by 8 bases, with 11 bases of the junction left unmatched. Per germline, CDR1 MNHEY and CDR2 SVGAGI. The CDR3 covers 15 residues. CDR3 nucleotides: TGTGCCAGCAGCCCGGTCCGGGGACAGGGTGATGAGCAGTTCTTC. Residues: CASSPVRGQGDEQFF.

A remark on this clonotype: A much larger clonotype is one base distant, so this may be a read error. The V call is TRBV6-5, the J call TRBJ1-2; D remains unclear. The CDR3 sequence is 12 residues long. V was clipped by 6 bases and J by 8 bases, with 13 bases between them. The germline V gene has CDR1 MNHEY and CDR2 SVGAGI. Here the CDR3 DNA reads TGTGCCAGCAGACCCGGATCTCTGGGCTACACCTTC. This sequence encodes CASRPGSLGYTF.

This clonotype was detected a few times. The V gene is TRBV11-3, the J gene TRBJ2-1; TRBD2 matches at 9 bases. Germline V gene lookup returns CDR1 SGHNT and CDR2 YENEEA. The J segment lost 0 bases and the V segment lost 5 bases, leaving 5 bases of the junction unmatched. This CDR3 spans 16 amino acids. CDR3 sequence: CASSRAGGHSYNEQFF. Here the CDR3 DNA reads TGTGCCAGCAGCCGAGCGGGGGGCCACTCCTACAATGAGCAGTTCTTC. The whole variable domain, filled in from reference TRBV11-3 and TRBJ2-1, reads EAGVVQSPRYKIIEKKQPVAFWCNPISGHNTLYWYLQNLGQGPELLIRYENEEAVDDSQLPKDRFSAERLKGVDSTLKIQPAELGDSAVYLCASSRAGGHSYNEQFFGPGTRLTVL.

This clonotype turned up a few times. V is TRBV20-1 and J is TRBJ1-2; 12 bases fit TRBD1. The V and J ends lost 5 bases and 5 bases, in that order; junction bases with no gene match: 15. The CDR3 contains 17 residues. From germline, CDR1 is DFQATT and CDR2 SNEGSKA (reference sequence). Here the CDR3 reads CSASNRDRGLSWYGYTF. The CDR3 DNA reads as TGCAGTGCTTCAAACCGGGACAGGGGGCTAAGTTGGTATGGCTACACCTTC.

This CDR3 is CASSLTGLNNEQFF. The CDR3 coding sequence is TGTGCCAGCAGCCTAACGGGCCTCAACAATGAGCAGTTCTTC. V usage is TRBV5-5 and J usage is TRBJ2-1; D ambiguous. V was cut by 4 bases and J by 5 bases, with 13 bases left in between. Germline-derived CDR1 and CDR2 are SGHKS and YYEKEE (reference sequence). The CDR3 is made up of 14 amino acids.

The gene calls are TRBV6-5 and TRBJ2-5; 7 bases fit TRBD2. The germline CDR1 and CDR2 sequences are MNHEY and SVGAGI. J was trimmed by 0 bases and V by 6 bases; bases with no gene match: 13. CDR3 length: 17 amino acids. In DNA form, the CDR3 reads TGTGCCAGCAGACCCCTTGTCGGGGGGTTGTACCAAGAGACCCAGTACTTC. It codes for CASRPLVGGLYQETQYF.

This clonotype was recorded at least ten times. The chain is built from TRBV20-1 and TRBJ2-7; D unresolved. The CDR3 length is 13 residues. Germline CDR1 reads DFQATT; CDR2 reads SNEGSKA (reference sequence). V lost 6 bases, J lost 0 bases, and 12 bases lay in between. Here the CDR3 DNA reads TGCAGTGCCCGCCACGTCACCTCCTACGAGCAGTACGTC. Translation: CSARHVTSYEQYV.

The CDR3 spells CASSLFPLGETQYF. As DNA, the CDR3 is TGTGCCAGCAGCTTGTTCCCATTGGGGGAGACCCAGTACTTC. The chain joins TRBV11-2 to TRBJ2-5; D not certain. Germline loops: CDR1 SGHAT, CDR2 FQNNGV. V lost 3 bases to trimming and J lost 5 bases, with 13 bases between them. This CDR3 spans 14 amino acids.

The CDR3 protein is CASSLGRGGQETQYF. DNA of the CDR3: TGTGCCAGCAGCTTAGGGCGGGGGGGGCAAGAGACCCAGTACTTC. The chain links TRBV11-2 to TRBJ2-5; TRBD2 aligns across 9 bases. CDR1 and CDR2 from the germline V gene are SGHAT and FQNNGV. V lost 1 base and J lost 2; bases outside the gene matches: 2. The length of the CDR3 is 15 residues.

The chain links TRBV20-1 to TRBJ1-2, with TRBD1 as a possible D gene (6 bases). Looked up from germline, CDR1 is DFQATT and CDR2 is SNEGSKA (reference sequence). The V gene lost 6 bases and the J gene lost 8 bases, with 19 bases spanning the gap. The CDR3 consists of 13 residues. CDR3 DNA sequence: TGCAGTGCAAAGCGACAGGTAGTCTTCGGCTACACCTTC. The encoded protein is CSAKRQVVFGYTF.